This T cell receptor (beta chain) was sequenced during a study of cytomegalovirus exposure and HLA in healthy donors. Findings of the study overall: As immune exposure information, only CMV serostatus was available. Altogether, some 160 TCR beta chains were recorded as cytomegalovirus-associated.

This clone was counted between two and nine times. The antigen is undetermined. Donors were ostensibly healthy at sampling, although undocumented immune exposures were probable. Primers: 60 Vbeta forward and 13 Jbeta reverse. Sequencing used immunoSEQ multiplex PCR; TCRdb keeps in-frame clones, though not all of them. Of over 150,000 clones in the sample, about 68% were seen once. Germline values: CDR1 MDHEN, CDR2 SYDVKM. Trimming removed 6 bases at V and 5 bases at J, with 17 bases between. The CDR3 runs to 14 residues. Sequenced sample: PBMCs. This TCR came from a man younger than 45 in good health and CMV-seronegative. The V gene is TRBV28, the J gene TRBJ2-7; TRBD1 is a possible D gene (5 bases). In DNA form, the CDR3 reads TGTGCCAGCAGGGGGAAGAACAGGCGGAACGAGCAGTACTTC. This gives the protein CASRGKNRRNEQYF.